Given below is one T cell receptor (beta chain) in context. Antigen specificity is unknown. Nominally healthy donors were sampled, though unrecorded immune exposures were likely. V trimming: 0 bases; J trimming: 2 bases; junction bases outside the gene matches: 7. This CDR3 region has 17 residues. Germline CDR1 is MGHRA and CDR2 is YSYEKL. This PCR relied on a set of 60 Vbeta primers and 13 Jbeta primers. The table came from immunoSEQ multiplex PCR; TCRdb's copy has only in-frame clones and leaves some out. The sample yields about 60,000 clones, more than 70% seen once. This sample stems from a study of cytomegalovirus exposure and HLA in healthy donors. Whole-study context: The study's early data release held about 85 million unique TCRs from HLA-typed donors. General study points: Indistinguishable V segments such as TRBV6-2 and TRBV6-3 were excluded.

Material: PBMCs. The chain employs TRBV4-1 and TRBJ1-3; 7 nucleotides line up with TRBD1. The sequence was obtained from a male donor in good health and CMV-seronegative. CDR3 DNA sequence: TGCGCCAGCAGCCAAGATTCCGGGGACAGTCCTGGAAACACCATATATTTT. Its translation is CASSQDSGDSPGNTIYF.